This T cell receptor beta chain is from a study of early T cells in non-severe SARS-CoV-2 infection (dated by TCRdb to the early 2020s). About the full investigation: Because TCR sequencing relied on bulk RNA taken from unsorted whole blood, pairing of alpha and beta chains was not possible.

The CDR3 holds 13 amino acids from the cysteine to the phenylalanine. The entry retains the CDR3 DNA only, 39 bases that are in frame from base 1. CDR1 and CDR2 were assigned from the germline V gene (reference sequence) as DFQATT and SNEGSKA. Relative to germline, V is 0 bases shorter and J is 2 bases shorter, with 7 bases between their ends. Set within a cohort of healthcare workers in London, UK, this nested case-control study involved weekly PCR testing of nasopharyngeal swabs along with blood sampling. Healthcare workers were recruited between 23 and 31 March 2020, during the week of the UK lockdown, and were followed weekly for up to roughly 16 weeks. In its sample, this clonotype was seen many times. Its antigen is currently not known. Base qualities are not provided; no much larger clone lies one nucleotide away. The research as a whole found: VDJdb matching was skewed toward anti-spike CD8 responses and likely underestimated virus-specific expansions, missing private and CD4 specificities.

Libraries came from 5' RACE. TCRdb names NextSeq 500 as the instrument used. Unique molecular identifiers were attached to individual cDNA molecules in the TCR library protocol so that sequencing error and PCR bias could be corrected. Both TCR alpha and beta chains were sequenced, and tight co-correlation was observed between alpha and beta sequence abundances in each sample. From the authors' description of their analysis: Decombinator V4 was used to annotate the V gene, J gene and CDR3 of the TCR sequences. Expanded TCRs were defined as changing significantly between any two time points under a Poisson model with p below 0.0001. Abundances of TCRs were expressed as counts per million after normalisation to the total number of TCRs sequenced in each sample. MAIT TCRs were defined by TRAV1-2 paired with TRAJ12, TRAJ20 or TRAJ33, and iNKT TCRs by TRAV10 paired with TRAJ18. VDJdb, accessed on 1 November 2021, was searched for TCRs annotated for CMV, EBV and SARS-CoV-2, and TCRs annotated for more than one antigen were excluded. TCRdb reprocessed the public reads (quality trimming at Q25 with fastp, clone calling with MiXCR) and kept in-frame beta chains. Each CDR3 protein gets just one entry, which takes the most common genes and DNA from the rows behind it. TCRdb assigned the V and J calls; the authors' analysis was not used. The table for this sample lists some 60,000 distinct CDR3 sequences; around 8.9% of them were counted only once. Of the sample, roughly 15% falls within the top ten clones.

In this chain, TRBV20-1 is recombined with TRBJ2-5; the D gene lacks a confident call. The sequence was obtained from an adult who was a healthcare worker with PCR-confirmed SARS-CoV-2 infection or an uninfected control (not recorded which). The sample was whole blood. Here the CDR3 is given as CSARDRLQETQYF. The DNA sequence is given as TGCAGTGCTAGAGACAGGTTGCAAGAGACCCAGTACTTC.